This TCR beta chain is drawn from a study of T cells after yellow fever vaccination. TCRdb independently ran MiXCR on the 5' RACE reads; one entry per CDR3 protein. This sample yields under 250,000 distinct CDR3 sequences, of which less than 9% are seen a single time; roughly 0.86% belongs to the top ten. The germline CDR1 and CDR2 sequences are DFQATT and SNEGSKA (reference sequence). With 3 bases clipped from V and 2 bases from J, the junction kept 3 bases outside the gene matches. The CDR3 runs to 13 residues. The V gene is TRBV20-1, the J gene TRBJ2-5; 7 bases are shared with TRBD2. This TCR came from a man younger than 45 who received the YFV17D yellow fever vaccine. The sample in question was CD4+ T cells sorted from PBMCs, obtained 15 days after the yellow fever booster vaccination. The chain's CDR3 is CSARRDYQETQYF. The CDR3 nucleotides read TGCAGTGCTAGGAGGGACTATCAAGAGACCCAGTACTTC.